A selection of T cell receptor beta chains follows, all from one sample in a study of T cell responses to AZD1222 COVID-19 vaccine. Only in-frame clones appear in the TCRdb table, and some are missing; sequencing was by immunoSEQ multiplex PCR. The sample comprises more than 70,000 clones, approximately 90% of which are singletons, and 25% to 30% rests with the top ten. The sample consisted of peripheral blood, taken 28 days after the second AZD1222 dose. Receptors were obtained from an adult who received the AZD1222 COVID-19 vaccine. The CDR3 runs from the conserved cysteine through the conserved F or W. A D gene is named only where the DNA matches it firmly. The size entry is marked missing in some rows and otherwise reads once, few, many or a size class.

d_gene,j_gene,abundance,v_gene,CDR3nt,CDR3aa
NA,TRBJ1-4,NA,TRBV5-1,TGCGCCAGCAGCTCAAGACAGAATGAAAAACTGTTTTTT,CASSSRQNEKLFF
NA,TRBJ2-1,NA,TRBV7-9,TGTGCCAGCAGCTTAGGGGCCGGGAGCTCCTACAATGAGCAGTTCTTC,CASSLGAGSSYNEQFF
NA,TRBJ2-7,NA,TRBV4-1,TGCGCCAGCAGCCAAGGGCAGGGGAGGGGCGAGCAGTACTTC,CASSQGQGRGEQYF
NA,TRBJ2-1,NA,TRBV19,TGTGCCAGTAGTATAATCTCCACCCAGCAGTTCTTC,CASSIISTQQFF
TRBD2,TRBJ2-7,few,TRBV11-2,TGTGCCAGCAGCGACTATGCTCGGGGGGGCGAGCAGTACTTC,CASSDYARGGEQYF
NA,TRBJ2-1,NA,TRBV5-1,TGCGCCAGCAGCTTGAATAGTTATGAGCAGTTCTTC,CASSLNSYEQFF
NA,TRBJ1-4,NA,TRBV11-2,TGTGCCAGCAGCTTAGCGGCAGTAACTAATGAAAAACTGTTTTTT,CASSLAAVTNEKLFF
NA,TRBJ2-2,NA,TRBV11-3,TGTGCCTCACGAGGCGGCTCCGGGGAGCTGTTTTTT,CASRGGSGELFF
NA,TRBJ2-3,NA,TRBV24-1,TGTGCCACCAGTGATACGACGGTCGCAGATACGCAGTATTTT,CATSDTTVADTQYF
TRBD1,TRBJ1-1,NA,TRBV2,TGTGCCAGCAGTGACCCGACAGGGGTTGGCGCTGAAGCTTTCTTT,CASSDPTGVGAEAFF
NA,TRBJ1-2,NA,TRBV5-5,TGTGCCAGCAGCTTGCCGCAGGCCTATGGCTACACCTTC,CASSLPQAYGYTF
NA,TRBJ2-1,NA,TRBV4-1,TGCGCCAGCAGTCTAACTCAGGGATCCTCCTACAATGAGCAGTTCTTC,CASSLTQGSSYNEQFF
NA,TRBJ1-3,NA,TRBV27,TGTGCCAGCAAGGGTCTGGCCTATCCCTCTGGAAACACCATATATTTT,CASKGLAYPSGNTIYF
NA,TRBJ1-1,NA,TRBV10-3,TGTGCCATCAGTGTCCGTATGGACACTGAAGCTTTCTTT,CAISVRMDTEAFF
NA,TRBJ2-7,NA,TRBV28,TGTGCCAGCAACTACAGGGACGAGCAGTACTTC,CASNYRDEQYF
TRBD1,TRBJ2-3,NA,TRBV4-1,TGCGCCAGCACCCGGACAGGGAACACAGATACGCAGTATTTT,CASTRTGNTDTQYF
NA,TRBJ1-2,NA,TRBV2,TGTGCCAGCAGTGCGTCAGGCTATGGCTACACCTTC,CASSASGYGYTF
NA,TRBJ1-6,NA,TRBV29-1,TGCAGCGTTGCAACGGGGGATAATTCACCCCTCCACTTT,CSVATGDNSPLHF
TRBD1,TRBJ1-3,NA,TRBV16,TGTGCCAGCAGCCAAAGCGGGACAGGGTGGAACACCATATATTTT,CASSQSGTGWNTIYF
TRBD1,TRBJ1-6,NA,TRBV28,TGTGCCAGCAGTTTAGGGACAGGAAATTCACCCCTCCACTTT,CASSLGTGNSPLHF
TRBD1,TRBJ1-5,NA,TRBV27,TGTGCCAGCAGTCCCGGGACAGGGGGCGTTAGCAATCAGCCCCAGCATTTT,CASSPGTGGVSNQPQHF
TRBD1,TRBJ1-1,NA,TRBV6-2/TRBV6-3,TGTGCCAGCAGTCAACCCCCCCAACAGGGGGTCGGCACTGAAGCTTTCTTT,CASSQPPQQGVGTEAFF
TRBD2,TRBJ2-1,NA,TRBV6-2/TRBV6-3,TGTGCCAGCAGTTACCCCAGCGGGAGAGACTACAATGAGCAGTTCTTC,CASSYPSGRDYNEQFF
TRBD1,TRBJ2-7,NA,TRBV2,TGTGCCAGCAGCTCCCGGACAGGCGAGCAGTACTTC,CASSSRTGEQYF
NA,TRBJ1-5,NA,TRBV20-1,TGCAGTGCTAGTAGGGCAGGTGACAGCCCCAGTCAGCCCCAGCATTTT,CSASRAGDSPSQPQHF
NA,TRBJ1-1,NA,TRBV9,TGTGCCAGCAGCGCTGGACACCGGAACACTGAAGCTTTCTTT,CASSAGHRNTEAFF
NA,TRBJ2-1,NA,TRBV5-4,TGTGCCAGCAGCATGGTAGAGGCATACAATGAGCAGTTCTTC,CASSMVEAYNEQFF
TRBD2,TRBJ2-1,NA,TRBV19,TGTGCCAGTAGTATAAGTGGGACTAGCGGCTTATACAATGAGCAGTTCTTC,CASSISGTSGLYNEQFF
NA,TRBJ1-2,NA,TRBV7-2,TGTGCCAGCAGCTACAGAAAGGAGGATATGGGCGGCTACACCTTC,CASSYRKEDMGGYTF
NA,TRBJ2-7,NA,TRBV2,TGTGCCAGCAGTGAAGGGTTAGGGGGGCTCTACGAGCAGTACTTC,CASSEGLGGLYEQYF
TRBD1,TRBJ1-3,NA,TRBV7-9,TGTGCCAGCAGCGCGGACAGGGGGTATGGAAACACCATATATTTT,CASSADRGYGNTIYF
NA,TRBJ2-2,NA,TRBV7-6,TGTGCCAGCACCCGGACAGAGAACACCGGGGAGCTGTTTTTT,CASTRTENTGELFF
TRBD2,TRBJ2-3,NA,TRBV5-4,TGTGCCAGCAGCTTGGGAGTGAGGGTAGCGGGACCTGCTAGCACAGATACGCAGTATTTT,CASSLGVRVAGPASTDTQYF
NA,TRBJ2-5,NA,TRBV9,TGTGCCAGCAGCGGATCAGTTGGGGCGGGAGAGACCCAGTACTTC,CASSGSVGAGETQYF
TRBD2,TRBJ2-7,NA,TRBV6-1,TGTGCCAGCAGTGAAGCCCTCGGGAGGACCTACGAGCAGTACTTC,CASSEALGRTYEQYF
NA,TRBJ1-4,NA,TRBV7-9,TGTGCCAGCCCCGCGGGGACGGCAAACGAAAAACTGTTTTTT,CASPAGTANEKLFF
NA,TRBJ1-1,NA,TRBV4-2,TGTGCCAGCAGCCAAAATCGATTGGGTTTCTTT,CASSQNRLGFF
NA,TRBJ1-1,NA,TRBV4-3,TGCGCCAGCAGCCAAACCTTACAGGGAGGGAGCACTGAAGCTTTCTTT,CASSQTLQGGSTEAFF
NA,TRBJ2-5,NA,TRBV9,TGTGCCAGCAGCGTAGCCGTGAGCCTCGGAGAGACCCAGTACTTC,CASSVAVSLGETQYF
NA,TRBJ1-5,NA,TRBV6-2/TRBV6-3,TGTGCCAGCAGTTTGCGGACCTTAGGTCAGCCCCAGCATTTT,CASSLRTLGQPQHF
TRBD1,TRBJ1-2,NA,TRBV5-6,TGTGCCAGCAGCTTGAGACAGGGGGGAGGAACGAGCTATGGCTACACCTTC,CASSLRQGGGTSYGYTF
NA,TRBJ2-1,NA,TRBV25-1,TGTGCCAGCAGTGAATACGGTCTTGGACATGAGCAGTTCTTC,CASSEYGLGHEQFF
TRBD1,TRBJ1-5,NA,TRBV27,TGTGCCAGCAGAGCCGGGACAGGGCTTCAGCCCCAGCATTTT,CASRAGTGLQPQHF
TRBD1,TRBJ2-7,NA,TRBV5-1,TGCGCCAGCAGCTTGTCTAACAGGGGAATAAACGAGCAGTACTTC,CASSLSNRGINEQYF
NA,TRBJ2-2,NA,TRBV28,TGTGCCAGCAGTCCGACAGGGGAGGGCACCGGGGAGCTGTTTTTT,CASSPTGEGTGELFF
NA,TRBJ1-2,NA,TRBV2,TGTGCCAGCACTAACACAGGCTATGGCTACACCTTC,CASTNTGYGYTF
NA,TRBJ2-1,NA,TRBV6-5,TGTGCCAGCAGACTTAACAATGAGCAGTTCTTC,CASRLNNEQFF
NA,TRBJ1-4,NA,TRBV6-5,TGTGCCAGCAGTTACTCGGCGGGGAATAATGAAAAACTGTTTTTT,CASSYSAGNNEKLFF